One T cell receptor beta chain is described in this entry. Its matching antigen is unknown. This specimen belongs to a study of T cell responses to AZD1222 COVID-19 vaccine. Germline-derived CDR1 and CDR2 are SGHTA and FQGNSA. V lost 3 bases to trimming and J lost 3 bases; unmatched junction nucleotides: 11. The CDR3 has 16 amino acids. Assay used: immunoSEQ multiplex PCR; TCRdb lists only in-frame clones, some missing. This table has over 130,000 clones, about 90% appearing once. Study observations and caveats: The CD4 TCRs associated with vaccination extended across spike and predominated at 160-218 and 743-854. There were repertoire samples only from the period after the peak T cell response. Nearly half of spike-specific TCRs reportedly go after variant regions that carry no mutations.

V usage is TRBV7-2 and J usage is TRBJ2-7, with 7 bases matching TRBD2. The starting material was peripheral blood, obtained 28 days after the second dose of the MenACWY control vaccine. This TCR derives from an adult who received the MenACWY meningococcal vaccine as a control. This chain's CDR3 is CASSLDGAGVGYEQYF. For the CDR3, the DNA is TGTGCCAGCAGCTTGGACGGTGCGGGAGTGGGCTACGAGCAGTACTTC.